A single T cell receptor (beta chain) is shown here with its context. Cells designated naive CD8 were CD45RO-negative and were positively selected for CCR7, with terminally differentiated effector memory CD45RA+ cells excluded. The entry originates in a study of shared clonotypes between healthy human individuals. Germline V gene lookup returns CDR1 MNHEY and CDR2 SMNVEV (reference sequence). V shed 7 bases, J shed 6 bases, and the junction held 7 bases outside the gene matches. The CDR3 is 15 amino acids. The protocol was immunoSEQ multiplex PCR, while the TCRdb copy is restricted to in-frame clones and leaves out a portion. Among 2 million to 2.5 million clones, around 93% were seen once, and the ten largest hold around 1.7%.

Sequenced input: naive CD8+ T cells from PBMCs. This chain joins TRBV27 and TRBJ2-1; TRBD2 aligns across 12 bases. This TCR was recovered from a man aged 18 to 29 in good health. Some clones in this sample may be carry-over from other donors' samples. The CDR3 loop is CASILLAGGSNEQFF. As DNA, the CDR3 is TGTGCCAGCATTCTTCTAGCGGGAGGGTCCAATGAGCAGTTCTTC.